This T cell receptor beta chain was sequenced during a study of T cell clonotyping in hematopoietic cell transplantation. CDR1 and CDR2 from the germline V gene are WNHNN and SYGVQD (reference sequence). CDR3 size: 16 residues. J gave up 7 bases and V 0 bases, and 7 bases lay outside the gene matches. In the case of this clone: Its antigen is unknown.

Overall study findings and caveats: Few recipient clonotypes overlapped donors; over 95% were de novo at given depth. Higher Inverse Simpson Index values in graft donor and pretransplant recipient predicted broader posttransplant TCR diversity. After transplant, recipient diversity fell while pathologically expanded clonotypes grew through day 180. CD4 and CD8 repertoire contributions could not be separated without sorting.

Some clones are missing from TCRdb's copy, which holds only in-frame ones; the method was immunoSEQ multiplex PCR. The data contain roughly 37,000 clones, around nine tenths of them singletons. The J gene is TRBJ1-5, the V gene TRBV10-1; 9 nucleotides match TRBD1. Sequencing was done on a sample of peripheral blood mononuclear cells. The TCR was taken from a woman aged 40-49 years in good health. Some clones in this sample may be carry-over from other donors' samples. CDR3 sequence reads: CASSESSGTGYQPQHF. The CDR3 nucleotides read TGCGCCAGCAGTGAGTCATCCGGGACAGGGTACCAGCCCCAGCATTTT.